This T cell receptor (beta chain) was obtained from a study of T-cell reconstitution after alpha-beta-depleted transplantation in children. This clonotype has a handful of counts. Preparing the TCRbeta library involved the use of unique molecular identifiers. A single record per CDR3 protein comes from TCRdb applying MiXCR to the PCR reads. The table lists 250,000 to 300,000 distinct CDR3 sequences, 11% of them singletons. The CDR3 contains 16 residues. The germline CDR1 and CDR2 sequences are LNHNV and YYDKDF (reference sequence). Trimming cost V 1 base and J 4 bases; bases outside gene matches: 6. The sequencing used peripheral blood, collected 180 days after TCRalphabeta/CD19-depleted stem cell transplant. V is TRBV15 and J is TRBJ2-3, with 9 bases aligning to TRBD2. This clonotype originated in a male patient between 2 and 10 years old who had a stem cell transplant for chronic granulomatous disease, so the T cells may come from the graft donor. As DNA, the CDR3 is TGTGCCACCAGCAGAGTCGGAGCGGGAGGAGCAGATACGCAGTATTTT. Its translation: CATSRVGAGGADTQYF.